The source of this TCR beta chain is a study of cytomegalovirus exposure and HLA in healthy donors. Germline CDR1 MNHEY, CDR2 SMNVEV (reference sequence). Trimming shortened V by 8 bases and J by 2 bases, and 10 bases separated the two germline ends. There are 12 residues in the CDR3. The PCR contained 60 Vbeta and 13 Jbeta primers. Clones were sequenced by immunoSEQ multiplex PCR, and TCRdb holds only the in-frame ones, with some missing. The sample holds over 55,000 clones, over 75% seen once. This sequence joins TRBV27 and TRBJ2-7; D might be TRBD2 (6 bases). This receptor was obtained from a man younger than 35 in good health and CMV-seronegative. What was sequenced was PBMCs. CDR3 nucleotide sequence: TGTGCCAGCGTCGGGGGTACCTACGAGCAGTACTTC. The encoded protein is CASVGGTYEQYF.